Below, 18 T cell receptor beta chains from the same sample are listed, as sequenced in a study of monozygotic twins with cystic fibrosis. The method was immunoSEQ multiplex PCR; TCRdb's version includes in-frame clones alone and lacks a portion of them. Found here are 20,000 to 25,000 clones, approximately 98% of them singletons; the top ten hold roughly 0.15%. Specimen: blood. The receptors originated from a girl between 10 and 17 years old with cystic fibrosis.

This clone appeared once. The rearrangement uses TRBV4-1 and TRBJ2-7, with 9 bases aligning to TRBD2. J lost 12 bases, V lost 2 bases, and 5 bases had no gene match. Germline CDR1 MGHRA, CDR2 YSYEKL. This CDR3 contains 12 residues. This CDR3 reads CASSQIAGERYF. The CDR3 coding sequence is TGCGCCAGCAGCCAAATAGCGGGAGAGAGGTACTTC.

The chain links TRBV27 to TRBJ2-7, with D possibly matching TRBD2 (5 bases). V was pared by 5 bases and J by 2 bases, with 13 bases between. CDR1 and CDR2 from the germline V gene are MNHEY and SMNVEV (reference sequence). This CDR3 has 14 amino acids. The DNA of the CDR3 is TGTGCCAGCAGTCCCTATTCCGGGGCCTACGAGCAGTACTTC. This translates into CASSPYSGAYEQYF.

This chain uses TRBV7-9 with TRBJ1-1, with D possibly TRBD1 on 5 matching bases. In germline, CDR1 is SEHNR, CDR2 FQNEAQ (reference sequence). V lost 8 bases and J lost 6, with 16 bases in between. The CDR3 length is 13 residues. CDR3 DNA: TGTGCCAGCTGGGGACGTCCCGCCCCTGAAGCTTTCTTT. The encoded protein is CASWGRPAPEAFF.

The CDR3: CASSLRSDQPQHF. The CDR3 DNA is TGTGCCAGCAGTTTGAGAAGCGATCAGCCCCAGCATTTT. The V and J genes are TRBV6-5 and TRBJ1-5; D uncertain. Trimming shortened V by 4 bases and J by 5 bases, and 9 bases separated the two germline ends. From germline, CDR1 is MNHEY and CDR2 SVGAGI. The CDR3 is made up of 13 amino acids.

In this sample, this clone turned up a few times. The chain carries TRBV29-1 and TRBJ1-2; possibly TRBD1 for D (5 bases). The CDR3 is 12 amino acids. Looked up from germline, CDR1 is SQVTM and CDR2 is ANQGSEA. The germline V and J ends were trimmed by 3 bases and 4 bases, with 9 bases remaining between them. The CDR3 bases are TGCAGCGTTGACGACGACAGCTATGGCTACACCTTC. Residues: CSVDDDSYGYTF.

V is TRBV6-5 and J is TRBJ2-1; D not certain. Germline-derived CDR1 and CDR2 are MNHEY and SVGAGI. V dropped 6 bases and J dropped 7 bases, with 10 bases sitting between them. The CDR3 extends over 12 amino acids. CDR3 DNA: TGTGCCAGCAGCCCCCTGGGGAATGAGCAGTTCTTC. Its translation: CASSPLGNEQFF.

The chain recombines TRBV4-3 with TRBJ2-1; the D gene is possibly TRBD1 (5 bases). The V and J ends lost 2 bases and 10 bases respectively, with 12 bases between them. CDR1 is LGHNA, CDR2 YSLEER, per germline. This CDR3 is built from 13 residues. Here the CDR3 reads CASSQRGRDEQFF. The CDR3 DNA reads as TGCGCCAGCAGCCAAAGGGGCCGAGACGAGCAGTTCTTC.

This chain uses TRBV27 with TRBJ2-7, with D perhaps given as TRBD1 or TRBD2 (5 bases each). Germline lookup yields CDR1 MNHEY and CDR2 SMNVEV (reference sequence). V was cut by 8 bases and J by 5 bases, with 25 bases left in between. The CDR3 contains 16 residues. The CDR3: CASGPQGANYAHEQYF. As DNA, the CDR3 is TGTGCCAGCGGCCCCCAGGGAGCAAATTATGCCCACGAGCAGTACTTC.

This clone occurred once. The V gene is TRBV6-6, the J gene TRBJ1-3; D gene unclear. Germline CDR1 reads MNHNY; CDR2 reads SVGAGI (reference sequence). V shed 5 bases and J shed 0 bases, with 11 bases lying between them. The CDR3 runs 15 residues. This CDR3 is CASSDTAFSGNTIYF. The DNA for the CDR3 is TGTGCCAGCAGTGACACAGCCTTCTCTGGAAACACCATATATTTT.

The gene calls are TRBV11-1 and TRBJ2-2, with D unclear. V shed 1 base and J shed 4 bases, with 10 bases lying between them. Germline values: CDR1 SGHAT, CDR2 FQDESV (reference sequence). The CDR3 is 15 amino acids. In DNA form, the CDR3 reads TGTGCCAGCAGCTTAGAGGCCGCCACCACCGGGGAGCTGTTTTTT. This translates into CASSLEAATTGELFF.

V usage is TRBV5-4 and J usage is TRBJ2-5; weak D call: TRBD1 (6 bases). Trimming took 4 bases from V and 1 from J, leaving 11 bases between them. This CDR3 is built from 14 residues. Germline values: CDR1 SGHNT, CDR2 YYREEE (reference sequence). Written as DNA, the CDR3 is TGTGCCAGCAGCCGCGGACAGCCCCAAGAGACCCAGTACTTC. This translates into CASSRGQPQETQYF.

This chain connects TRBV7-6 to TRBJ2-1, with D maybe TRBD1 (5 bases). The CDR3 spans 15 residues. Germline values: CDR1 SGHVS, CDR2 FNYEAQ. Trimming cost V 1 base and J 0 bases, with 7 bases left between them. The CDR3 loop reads CASSLGGTSYNEQFF. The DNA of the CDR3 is TGTGCCAGCAGCTTAGGGGGCACCTCCTACAATGAGCAGTTCTTC.

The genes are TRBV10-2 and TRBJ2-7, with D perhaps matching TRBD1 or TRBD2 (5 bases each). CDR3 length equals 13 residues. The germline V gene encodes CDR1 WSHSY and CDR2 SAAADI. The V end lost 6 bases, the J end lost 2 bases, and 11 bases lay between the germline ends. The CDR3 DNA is TGCGCCAGCAGCCGGGACCGAACCTACGAGCAGTACGTC. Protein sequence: CASSRDRTYEQYV.

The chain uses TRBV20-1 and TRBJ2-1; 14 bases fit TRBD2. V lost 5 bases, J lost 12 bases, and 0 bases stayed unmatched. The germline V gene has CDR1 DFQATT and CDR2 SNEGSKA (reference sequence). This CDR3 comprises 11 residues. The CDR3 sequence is CSAGTSGGQFF. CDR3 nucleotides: TGCAGTGCTGGGACTAGCGGGGGGCAGTTCTTC.

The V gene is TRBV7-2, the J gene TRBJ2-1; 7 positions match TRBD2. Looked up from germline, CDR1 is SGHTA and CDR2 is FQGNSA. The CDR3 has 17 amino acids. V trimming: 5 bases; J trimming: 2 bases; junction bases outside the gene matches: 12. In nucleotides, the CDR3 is TGTGCCAGCAGCCGCAGGACTAGGGCGCAGGCCTACAATGAGCAGTTCTTC. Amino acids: CASSRRTRAQAYNEQFF.

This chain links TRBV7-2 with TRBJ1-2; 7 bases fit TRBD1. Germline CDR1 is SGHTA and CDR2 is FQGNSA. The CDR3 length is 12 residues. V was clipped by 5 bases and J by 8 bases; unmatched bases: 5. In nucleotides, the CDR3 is TGTGCCAGCAGCGAACAGGGGTACGGCTACACCTTC. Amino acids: CASSEQGYGYTF.

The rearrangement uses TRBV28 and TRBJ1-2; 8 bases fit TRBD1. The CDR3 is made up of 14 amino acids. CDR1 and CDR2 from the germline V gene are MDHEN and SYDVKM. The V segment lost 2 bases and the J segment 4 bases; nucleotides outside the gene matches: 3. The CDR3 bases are TGTGCCAGCAGTTTAACGACAGGGGCCTATGGCTACACCTTC. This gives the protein CASSLTTGAYGYTF.

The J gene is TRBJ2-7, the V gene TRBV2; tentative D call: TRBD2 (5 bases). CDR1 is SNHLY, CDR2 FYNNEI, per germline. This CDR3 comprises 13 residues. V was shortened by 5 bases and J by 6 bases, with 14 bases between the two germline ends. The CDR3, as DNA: TGTGCCAGCAGTACGGAACGGACTGGCGAGCAGTACTTC. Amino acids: CASSTERTGEQYF. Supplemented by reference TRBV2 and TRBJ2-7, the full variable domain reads EPEVTQTPSHQVTQMGQEVILRCVPISNHLYFYWYRQILGQKVEFLVSFYNNEISEKSEIFDDQFSVERPDGSNFTLKIRSTKLEDSAMYFCASSTERTGEQYFGPGTRLTVT.